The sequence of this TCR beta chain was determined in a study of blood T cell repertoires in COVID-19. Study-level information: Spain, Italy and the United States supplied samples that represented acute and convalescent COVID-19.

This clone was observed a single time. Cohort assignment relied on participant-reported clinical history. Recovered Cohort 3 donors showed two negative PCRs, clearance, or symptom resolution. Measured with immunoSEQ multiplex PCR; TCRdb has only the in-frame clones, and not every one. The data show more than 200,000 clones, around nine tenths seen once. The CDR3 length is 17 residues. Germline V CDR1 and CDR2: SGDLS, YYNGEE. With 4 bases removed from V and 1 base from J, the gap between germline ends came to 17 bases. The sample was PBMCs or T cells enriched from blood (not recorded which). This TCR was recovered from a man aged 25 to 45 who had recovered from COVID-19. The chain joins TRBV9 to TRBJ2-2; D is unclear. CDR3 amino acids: CASSPRLATVNTGELFF. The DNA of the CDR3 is TGTGCCAGCAGCCCTCGCTTGGCCACCGTGAACACCGGGGAGCTGTTTTTT.